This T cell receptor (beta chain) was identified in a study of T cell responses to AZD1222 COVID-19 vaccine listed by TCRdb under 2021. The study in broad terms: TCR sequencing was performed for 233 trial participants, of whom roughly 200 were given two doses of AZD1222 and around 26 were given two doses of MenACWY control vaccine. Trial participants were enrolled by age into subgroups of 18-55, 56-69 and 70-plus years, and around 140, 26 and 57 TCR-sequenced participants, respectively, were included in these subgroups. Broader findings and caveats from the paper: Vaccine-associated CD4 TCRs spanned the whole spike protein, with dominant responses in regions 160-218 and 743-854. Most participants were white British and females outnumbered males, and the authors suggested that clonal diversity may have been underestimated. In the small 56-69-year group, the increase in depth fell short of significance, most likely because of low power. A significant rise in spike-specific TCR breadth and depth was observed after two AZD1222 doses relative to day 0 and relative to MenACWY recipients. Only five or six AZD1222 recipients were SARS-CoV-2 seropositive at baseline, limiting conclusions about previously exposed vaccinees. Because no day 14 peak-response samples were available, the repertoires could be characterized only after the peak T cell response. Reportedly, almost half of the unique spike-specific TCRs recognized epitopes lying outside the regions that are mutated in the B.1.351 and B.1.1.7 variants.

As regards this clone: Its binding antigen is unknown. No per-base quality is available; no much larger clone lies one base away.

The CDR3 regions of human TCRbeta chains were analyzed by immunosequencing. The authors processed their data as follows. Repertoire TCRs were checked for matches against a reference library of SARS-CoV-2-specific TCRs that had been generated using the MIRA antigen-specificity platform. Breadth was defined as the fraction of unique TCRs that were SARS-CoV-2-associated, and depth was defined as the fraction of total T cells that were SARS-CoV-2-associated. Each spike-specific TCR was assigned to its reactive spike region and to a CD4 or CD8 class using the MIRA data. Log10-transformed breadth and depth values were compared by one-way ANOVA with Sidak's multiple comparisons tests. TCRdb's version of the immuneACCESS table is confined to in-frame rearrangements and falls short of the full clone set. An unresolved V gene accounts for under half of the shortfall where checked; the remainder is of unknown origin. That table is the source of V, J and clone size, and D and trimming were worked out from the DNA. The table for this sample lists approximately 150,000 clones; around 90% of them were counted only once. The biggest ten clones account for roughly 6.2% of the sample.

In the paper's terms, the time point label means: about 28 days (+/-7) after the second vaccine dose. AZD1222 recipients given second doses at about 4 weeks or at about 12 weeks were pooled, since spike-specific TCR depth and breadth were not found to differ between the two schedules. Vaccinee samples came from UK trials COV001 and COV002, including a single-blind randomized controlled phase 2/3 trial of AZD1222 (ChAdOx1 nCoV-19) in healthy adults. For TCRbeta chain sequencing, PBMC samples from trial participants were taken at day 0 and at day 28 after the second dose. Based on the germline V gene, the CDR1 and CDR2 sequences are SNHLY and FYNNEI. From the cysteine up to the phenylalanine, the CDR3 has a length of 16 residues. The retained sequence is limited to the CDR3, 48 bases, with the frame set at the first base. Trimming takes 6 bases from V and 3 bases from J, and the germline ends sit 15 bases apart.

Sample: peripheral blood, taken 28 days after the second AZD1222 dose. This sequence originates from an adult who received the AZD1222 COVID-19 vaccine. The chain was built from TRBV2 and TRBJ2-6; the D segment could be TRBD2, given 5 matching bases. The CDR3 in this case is CASRAGLGVGANVLTF. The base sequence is TGTGCCAGCAGGGCCGGACTGGGAGTTGGGGCCAACGTCCTGACTTTC.